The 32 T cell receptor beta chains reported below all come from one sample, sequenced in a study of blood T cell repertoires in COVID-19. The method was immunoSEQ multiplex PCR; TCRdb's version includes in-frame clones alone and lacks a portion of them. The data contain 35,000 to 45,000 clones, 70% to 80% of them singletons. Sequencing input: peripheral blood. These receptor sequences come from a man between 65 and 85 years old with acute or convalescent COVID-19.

This CDR3 reads CASSPRDRVHINEQFF. The CDR3 DNA reads TGTGCCAGCTCACCACGGGACAGGGTCCACATTAATGAGCAGTTCTTC. The V call is TRBV18, the J call TRBJ2-1; 9 bases fit TRBD1. Germline assignment: CDR1 KGHSH and CDR2 LQKENI. Trimming at V came to 1 base and at J to 7 bases, leaving 8 bases not matched to a gene. The length of the CDR3 is 16 residues.

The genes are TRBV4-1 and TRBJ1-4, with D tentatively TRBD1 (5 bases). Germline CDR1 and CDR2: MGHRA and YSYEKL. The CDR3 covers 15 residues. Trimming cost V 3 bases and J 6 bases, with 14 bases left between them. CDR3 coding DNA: TGCGCCAGCAGCCAGGGGGGACTGGGGCATGAAAAACTGTTTTTT. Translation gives CASSQGGLGHEKLFF.

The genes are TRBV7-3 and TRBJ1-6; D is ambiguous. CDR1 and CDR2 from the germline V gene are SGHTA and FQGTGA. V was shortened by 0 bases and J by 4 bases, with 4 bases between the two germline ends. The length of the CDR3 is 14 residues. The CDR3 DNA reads TGTGCCAGCAGCTTAACCGGGTATAATTCACCCCTCCACTTT. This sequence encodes CASSLTGYNSPLHF.

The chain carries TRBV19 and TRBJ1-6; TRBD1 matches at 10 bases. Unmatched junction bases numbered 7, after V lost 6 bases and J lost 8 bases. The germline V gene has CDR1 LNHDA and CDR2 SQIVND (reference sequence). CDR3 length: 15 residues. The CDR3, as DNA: TGTGCCAGTAGCGCGACAGGGGGCACCTATTCACCCCTCCACTTT. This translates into CASSATGGTYSPLHF.

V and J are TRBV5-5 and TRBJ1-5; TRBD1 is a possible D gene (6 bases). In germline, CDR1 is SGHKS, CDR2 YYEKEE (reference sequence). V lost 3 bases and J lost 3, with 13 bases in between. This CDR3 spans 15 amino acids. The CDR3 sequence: CASSWGTTLNQPQHF. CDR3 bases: TGTGCCAGCAGCTGGGGGACAACCCTCAATCAGCCCCAGCATTTT. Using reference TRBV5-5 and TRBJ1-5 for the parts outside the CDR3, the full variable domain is DAGVTQSPTHLIKTRGQQVTLRCSPISGHKSVSWYQQVLGQGPQFIFQYYEKEERGRGNFPDRFSARQFPNYSSELNVNALLLGDSALYLCASSWGTTLNQPQHFGDGTRLSIL.

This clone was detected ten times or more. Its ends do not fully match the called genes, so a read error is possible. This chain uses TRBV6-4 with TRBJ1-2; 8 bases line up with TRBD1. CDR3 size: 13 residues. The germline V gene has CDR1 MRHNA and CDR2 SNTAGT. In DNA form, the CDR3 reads TGTGCCAGCAGTCACTCAGGGGGCGGTGGCTACACCTTC. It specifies CASSHSGGGGYTF.

The CDR3 loop reads CASSLGGARLSAEAFF. The CDR3 bases are TGTGCCAGCAGCTTAGGCGGGGCCCGGCTCAGCGCTGAAGCTTTCTTT. The rearrangement joins TRBV7-2 to TRBJ1-1, with D possibly being TRBD1 (5 bases). Germline assignment: CDR1 SGHTA and CDR2 FQGNSA. CDR3 length equals 16 residues. Trimming pared 1 base from V and 6 bases from J, leaving 18 bases between.

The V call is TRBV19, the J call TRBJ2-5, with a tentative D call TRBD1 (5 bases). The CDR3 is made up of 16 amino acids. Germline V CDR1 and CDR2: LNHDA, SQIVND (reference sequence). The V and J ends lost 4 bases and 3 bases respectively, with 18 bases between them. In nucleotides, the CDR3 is TGTGCCAGTAGTAAAACTCAGGGTACCGTGAAAGAGACCCAGTACTTC. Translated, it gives CASSKTQGTVKETQYF.

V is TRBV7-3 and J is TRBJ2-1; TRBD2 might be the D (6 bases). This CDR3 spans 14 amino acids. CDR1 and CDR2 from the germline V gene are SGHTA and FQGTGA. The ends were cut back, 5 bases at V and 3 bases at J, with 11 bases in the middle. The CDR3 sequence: CASSPQGGYNEQFF. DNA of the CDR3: TGTGCCAGCAGCCCCCAGGGAGGCTACAATGAGCAGTTCTTC.

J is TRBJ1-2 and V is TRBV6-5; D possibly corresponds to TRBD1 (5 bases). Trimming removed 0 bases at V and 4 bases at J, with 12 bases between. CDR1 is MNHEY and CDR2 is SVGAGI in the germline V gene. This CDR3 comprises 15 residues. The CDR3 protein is CASSYSTARAYGYTF. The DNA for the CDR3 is TGTGCCAGCAGTTACTCCACCGCCAGGGCCTATGGCTACACCTTC.

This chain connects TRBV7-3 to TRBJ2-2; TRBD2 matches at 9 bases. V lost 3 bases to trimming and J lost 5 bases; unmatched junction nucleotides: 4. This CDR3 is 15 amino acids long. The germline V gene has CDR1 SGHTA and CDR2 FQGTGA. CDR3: CASSFGGGATGELFF. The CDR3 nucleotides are TGTGCCAGCAGCTTCGGCGGGGGGGCAACCGGGGAGCTGTTTTTT.

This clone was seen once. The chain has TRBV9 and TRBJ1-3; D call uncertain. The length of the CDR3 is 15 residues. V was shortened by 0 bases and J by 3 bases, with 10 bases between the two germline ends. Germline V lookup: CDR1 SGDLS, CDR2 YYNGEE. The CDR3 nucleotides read TGTGCCAGCAGCGTAGACATGGCTCATGGAAACACCATATATTTT. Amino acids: CASSVDMAHGNTIYF.

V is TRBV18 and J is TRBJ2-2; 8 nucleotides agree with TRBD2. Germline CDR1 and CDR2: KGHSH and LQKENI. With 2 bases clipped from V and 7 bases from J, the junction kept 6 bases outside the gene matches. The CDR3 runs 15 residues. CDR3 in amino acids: CASSPGAGVSGELFF. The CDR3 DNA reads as TGTGCCAGCTCACCAGGAGCGGGAGTAAGCGGGGAGCTGTTTTTT.

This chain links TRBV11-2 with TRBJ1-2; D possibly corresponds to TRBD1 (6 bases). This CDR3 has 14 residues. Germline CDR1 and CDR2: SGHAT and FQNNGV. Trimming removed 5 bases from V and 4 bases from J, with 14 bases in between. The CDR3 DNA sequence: TGTGCCAGCAGCCCGGAGGGGGGGCTCTATGGCTACACCTTC. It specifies CASSPEGGLYGYTF.

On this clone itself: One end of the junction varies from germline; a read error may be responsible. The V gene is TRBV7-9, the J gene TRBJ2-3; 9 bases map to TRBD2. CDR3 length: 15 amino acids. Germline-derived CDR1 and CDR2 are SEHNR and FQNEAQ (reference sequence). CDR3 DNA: TGTGCCGGCAGACACAGCGGGGGGAAGGCAGATACGCAGTATTTT. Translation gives CAGRHSGGKADTQYF. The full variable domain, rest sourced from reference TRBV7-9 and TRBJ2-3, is DTGVSQNPRHKITKRGQNVTFRCDPISEHNRLYWYRQTLGQGPEFLTYFQNEAQLEKSRLLSDRFSAERPKGSFSTLEIQRTEQGDSAMYLCAGRHSGGKADTQYFGPGTRLTVL.

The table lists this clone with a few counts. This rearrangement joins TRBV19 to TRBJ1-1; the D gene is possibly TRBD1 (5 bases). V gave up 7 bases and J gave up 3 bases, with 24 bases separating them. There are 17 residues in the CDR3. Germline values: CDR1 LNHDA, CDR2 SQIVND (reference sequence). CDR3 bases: TGTGCCAGTACTAAATATCGGGACTTTCAACGGGACACTGAAGCTTTCTTT. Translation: CASTKYRDFQRDTEAFF. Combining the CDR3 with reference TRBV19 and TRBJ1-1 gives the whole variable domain DGGITQSPKYLFRKEGQNVTLSCEQNLNHDAMYWYRQDPGQGLRLIYYSQIVNDFQKGDIAEGYSVSREKKESFPLTVTSAQKNPTAFYLCASTKYRDFQRDTEAFFGQGTRLTVV.

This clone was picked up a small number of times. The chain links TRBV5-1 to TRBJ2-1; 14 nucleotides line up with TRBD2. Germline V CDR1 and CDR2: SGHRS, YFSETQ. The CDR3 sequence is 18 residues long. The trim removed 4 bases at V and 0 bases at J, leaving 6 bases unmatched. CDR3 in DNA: TGCGCCAGCAGCCCGACTAGCGGGGGGGAGAGCTCCTACAATGAGCAGTTCTTC. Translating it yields CASSPTSGGESSYNEQFF.

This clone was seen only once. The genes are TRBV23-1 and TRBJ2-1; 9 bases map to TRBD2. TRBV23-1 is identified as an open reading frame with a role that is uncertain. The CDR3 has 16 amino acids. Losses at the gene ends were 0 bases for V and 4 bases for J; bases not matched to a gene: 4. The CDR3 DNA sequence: TGCGCCAGCAGTCAATCGTCTAGCGGGGTTTACAATGAGCAGTTCTTC. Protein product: CASSQSSSGVYNEQFF.

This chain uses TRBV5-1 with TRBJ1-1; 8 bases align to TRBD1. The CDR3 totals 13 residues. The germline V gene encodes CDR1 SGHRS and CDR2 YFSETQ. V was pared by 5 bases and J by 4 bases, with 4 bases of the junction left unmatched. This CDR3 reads CASRNTGGTEAFF. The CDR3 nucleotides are TGCGCCAGCAGAAATACAGGGGGCACTGAAGCTTTCTTT.

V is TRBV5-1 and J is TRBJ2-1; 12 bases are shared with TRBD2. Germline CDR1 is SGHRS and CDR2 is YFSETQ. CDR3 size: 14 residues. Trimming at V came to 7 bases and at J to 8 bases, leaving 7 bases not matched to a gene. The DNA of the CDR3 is TGCGCCAGCTTCCTAGCGGGGGGGCTCGATGAGCAGTTCTTC. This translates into CASFLAGGLDEQFF. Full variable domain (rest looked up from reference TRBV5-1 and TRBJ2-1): KAGVTQTPRYLIKTRGQQVTLSCSPISGHRSVSWYQQTPGQGLQFLFEYFSETQRNKGNFPGRFSGRQFSNSRSEMNVSTLELGDSALYLCASFLAGGLDEQFFGPGTRLTVL.

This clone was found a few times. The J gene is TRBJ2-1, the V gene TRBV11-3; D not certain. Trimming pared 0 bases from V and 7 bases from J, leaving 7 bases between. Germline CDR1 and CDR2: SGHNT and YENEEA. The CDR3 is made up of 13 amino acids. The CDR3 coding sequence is TGTGCCAGCAGCTTAGATCAGTTTAATGAGCAGTTCTTC. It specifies CASSLDQFNEQFF. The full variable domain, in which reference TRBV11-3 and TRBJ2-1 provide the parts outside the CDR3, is EAGVVQSPRYKIIEKKQPVAFWCNPISGHNTLYWYLQNLGQGPELLIRYENEEAVDDSQLPKDRFSAERLKGVDSTLKIQPAELGDSAVYLCASSLDQFNEQFFGPGTRLTVL.

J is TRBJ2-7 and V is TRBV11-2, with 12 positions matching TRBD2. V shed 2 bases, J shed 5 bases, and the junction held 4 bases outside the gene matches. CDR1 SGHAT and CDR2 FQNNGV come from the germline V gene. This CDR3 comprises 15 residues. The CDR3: CASSLYRTSGDEQYF. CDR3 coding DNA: TGTGCCAGCAGCTTATACAGGACTAGCGGGGACGAGCAGTACTTC.

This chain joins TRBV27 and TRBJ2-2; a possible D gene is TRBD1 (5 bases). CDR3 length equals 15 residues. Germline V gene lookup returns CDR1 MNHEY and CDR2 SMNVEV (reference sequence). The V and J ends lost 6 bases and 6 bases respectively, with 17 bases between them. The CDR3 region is CASSSFHRSPGELFF. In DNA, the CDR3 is TGTGCCAGCAGCTCGTTTCACAGGTCCCCCGGGGAGCTGTTTTTT.

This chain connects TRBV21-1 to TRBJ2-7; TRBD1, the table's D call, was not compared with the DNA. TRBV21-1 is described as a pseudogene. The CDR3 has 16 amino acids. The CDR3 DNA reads TGTGCCAGCAGCAAATTCCGGTTCAGGGTGATCTACGAGCAGTACTTC. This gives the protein CASSKFRFRVIYEQYF.

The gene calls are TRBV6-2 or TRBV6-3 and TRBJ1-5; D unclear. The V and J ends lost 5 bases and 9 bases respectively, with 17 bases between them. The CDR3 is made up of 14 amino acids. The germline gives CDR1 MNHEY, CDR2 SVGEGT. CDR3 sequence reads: CASSPRGGIRPQHF. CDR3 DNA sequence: TGTGCCAGCAGTCCCCGCGGAGGGATCAGGCCCCAGCATTTT.

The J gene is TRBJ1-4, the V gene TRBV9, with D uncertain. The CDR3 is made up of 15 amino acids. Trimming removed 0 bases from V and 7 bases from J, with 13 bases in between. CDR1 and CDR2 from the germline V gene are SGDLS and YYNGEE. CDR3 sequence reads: CASSVGGLDSEKLFF. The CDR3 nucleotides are TGTGCCAGCAGCGTAGGAGGGTTGGATAGTGAAAAACTGTTTTTT. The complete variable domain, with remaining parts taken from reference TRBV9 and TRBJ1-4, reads DSGVTQTPKHLITATGQRVTLRCSPRSGDLSVYWYQQSLDQGLQFLIQYYNGEERAKGNILERFSAQQFPDLHSELNLSSLELGDSALYFCASSVGGLDSEKLFFGSGTQLSVL.

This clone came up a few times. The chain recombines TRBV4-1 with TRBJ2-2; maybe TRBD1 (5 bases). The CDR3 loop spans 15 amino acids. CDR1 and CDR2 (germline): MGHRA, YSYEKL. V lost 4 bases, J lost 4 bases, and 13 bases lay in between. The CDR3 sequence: CASSPRTTGTGELFF. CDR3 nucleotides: TGCGCCAGCAGCCCCCGGACAACGGGCACCGGGGAGCTGTTTTTT.

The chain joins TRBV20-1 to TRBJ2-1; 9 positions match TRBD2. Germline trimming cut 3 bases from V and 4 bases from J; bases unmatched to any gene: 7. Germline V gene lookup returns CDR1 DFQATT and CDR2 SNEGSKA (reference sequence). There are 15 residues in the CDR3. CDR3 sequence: CSASLGAGGYNEQFF. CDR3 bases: TGCAGTGCTAGTCTAGGAGCGGGGGGTTACAATGAGCAGTTCTTC.

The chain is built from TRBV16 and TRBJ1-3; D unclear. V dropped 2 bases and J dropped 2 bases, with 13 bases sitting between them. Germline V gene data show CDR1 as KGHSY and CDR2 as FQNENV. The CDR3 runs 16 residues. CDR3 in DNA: TGTGCCAGCAGCCAAAGAAACAGATTTACTGGAAACACCATATATTTT. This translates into CASSQRNRFTGNTIYF.

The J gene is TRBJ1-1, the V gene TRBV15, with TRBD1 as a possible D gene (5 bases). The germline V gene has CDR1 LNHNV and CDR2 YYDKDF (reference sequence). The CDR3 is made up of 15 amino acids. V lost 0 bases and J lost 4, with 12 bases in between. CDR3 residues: CATSREWERGTEAFF. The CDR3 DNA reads TGTGCCACCAGCAGAGAATGGGAAAGGGGCACTGAAGCTTTCTTT. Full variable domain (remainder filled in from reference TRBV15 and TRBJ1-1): DAMVIQNPRYQVTQFGKPVTLSCSQTLNHNVMYWYQQKSSQAPKLLFHYYDKDFNNEADTPDNFQSRRPNTSFCFLDIRSPGLGDTAMYLCATSREWERGTEAFFGQGTRLTVV.

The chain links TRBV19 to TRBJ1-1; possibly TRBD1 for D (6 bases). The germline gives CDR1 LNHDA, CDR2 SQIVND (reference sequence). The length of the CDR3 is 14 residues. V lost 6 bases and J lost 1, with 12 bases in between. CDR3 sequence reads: CASSLAGANTEAFF. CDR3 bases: TGTGCCAGTAGCCTGGCGGGGGCGAACACTGAAGCTTTCTTT.

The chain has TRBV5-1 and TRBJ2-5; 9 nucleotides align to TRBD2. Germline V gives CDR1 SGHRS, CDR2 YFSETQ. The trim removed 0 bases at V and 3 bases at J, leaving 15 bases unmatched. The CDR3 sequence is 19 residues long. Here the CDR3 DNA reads TGCGCCAGCAGCTTGGAAATGGACAGTGTGGGACTAGCAAAAGAGACCCAGTACTTC. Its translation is CASSLEMDSVGLAKETQYF.